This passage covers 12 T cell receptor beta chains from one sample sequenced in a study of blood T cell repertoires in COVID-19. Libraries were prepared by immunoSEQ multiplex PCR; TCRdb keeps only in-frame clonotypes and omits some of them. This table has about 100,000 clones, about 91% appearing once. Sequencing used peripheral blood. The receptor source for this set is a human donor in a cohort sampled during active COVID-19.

The CDR3 region is CASSRQQQLSYNEQFF. In DNA form, the CDR3 reads TGTGCCAGCAGCCGTCAACAGCAATTATCCTACAATGAGCAGTTCTTC. This sequence joins TRBV5-5 and TRBJ2-1, with D unclear. Germline V gene sequence: CDR1 SGHKS, CDR2 YYEKEE (reference sequence). This CDR3 region has 16 residues. V lost 4 bases to trimming and J lost 1 base, with 15 bases between them.

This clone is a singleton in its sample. The CDR3 region is CASSTSGLRETQYF. CDR3 nucleotide sequence: TGTGCCAGTAGTACAAGCGGATTAAGGGAGACCCAGTACTTC. The gene calls are TRBV19 and TRBJ2-5; D perhaps matches TRBD2 (5 bases). The V end was cut by 4 bases, the J end by 5 bases, with 14 bases between. The germline V gene has CDR1 LNHDA and CDR2 SQIVND (reference sequence). The CDR3 is 14 residues long. The variable domain in full, with the rest retrieved from reference TRBV19 and TRBJ2-5, is DGGITQSPKYLFRKEGQNVTLSCEQNLNHDAMYWYRQDPGQGLRLIYYSQIVNDFQKGDIAEGYSVSREKKESFPLTVTSAQKNPTAFYLCASSTSGLRETQYFGPGTRLLVL.

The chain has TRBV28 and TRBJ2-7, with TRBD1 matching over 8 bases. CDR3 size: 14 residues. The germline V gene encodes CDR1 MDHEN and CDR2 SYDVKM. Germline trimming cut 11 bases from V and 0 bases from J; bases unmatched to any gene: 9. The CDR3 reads CAGTRQGNSYEQYF. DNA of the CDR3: TGTGCCGGGACCCGACAGGGGAACTCCTACGAGCAGTACTTC.

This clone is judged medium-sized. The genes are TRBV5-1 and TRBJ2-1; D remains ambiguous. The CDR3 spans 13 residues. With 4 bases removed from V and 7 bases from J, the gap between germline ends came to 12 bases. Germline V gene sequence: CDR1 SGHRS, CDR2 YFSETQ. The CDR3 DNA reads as TGCGCCAGCAGCCTGGGCCCTAAGAATGAGCAGTTCTTC. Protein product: CASSLGPKNEQFF.

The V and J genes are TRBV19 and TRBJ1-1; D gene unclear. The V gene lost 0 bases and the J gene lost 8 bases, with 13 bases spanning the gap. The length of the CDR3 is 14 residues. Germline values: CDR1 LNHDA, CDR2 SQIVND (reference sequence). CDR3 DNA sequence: TGTGCCAGTAGTATAGAGGGCACGAGCATCGAAGCTTTCTTT. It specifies CASSIEGTSIEAFF.

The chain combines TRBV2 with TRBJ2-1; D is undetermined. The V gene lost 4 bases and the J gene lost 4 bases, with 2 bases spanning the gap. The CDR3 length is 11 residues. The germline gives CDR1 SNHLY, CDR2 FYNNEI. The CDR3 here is CASSAYNEQFF. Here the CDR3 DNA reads TGTGCCAGCAGTGCGTACAATGAGCAGTTCTTC.

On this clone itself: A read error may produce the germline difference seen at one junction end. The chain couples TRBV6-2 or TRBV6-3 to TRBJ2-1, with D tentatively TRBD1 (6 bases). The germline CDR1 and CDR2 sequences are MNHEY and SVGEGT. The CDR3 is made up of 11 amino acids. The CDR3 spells CASSRDKEQFF. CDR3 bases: TGTGCCAGCAGCCGGGACAAAGAGCAGTTCTTC.

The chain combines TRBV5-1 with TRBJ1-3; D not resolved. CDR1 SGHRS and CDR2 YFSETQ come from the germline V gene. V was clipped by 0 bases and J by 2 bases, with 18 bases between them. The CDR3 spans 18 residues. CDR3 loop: CASSLAAGRTITGNTIYF. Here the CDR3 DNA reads TGCGCCAGCAGCTTGGCCGCAGGCCGCACAATCACTGGAAACACCATATATTTT.

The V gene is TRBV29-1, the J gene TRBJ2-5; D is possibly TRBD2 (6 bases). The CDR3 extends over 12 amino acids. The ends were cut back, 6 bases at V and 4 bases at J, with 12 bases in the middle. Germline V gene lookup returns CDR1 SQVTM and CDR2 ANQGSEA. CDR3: CSVGSLVETQYF. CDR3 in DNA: TGCAGCGTCGGGAGTTTGGTAGAGACCCAGTACTTC.

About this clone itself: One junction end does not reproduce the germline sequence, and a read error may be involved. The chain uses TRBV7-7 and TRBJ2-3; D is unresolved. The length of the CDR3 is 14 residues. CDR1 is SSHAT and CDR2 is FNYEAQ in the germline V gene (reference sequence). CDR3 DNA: TGTGCTAGCAGCCCAACGACTAGCACAGATACGCAGTATTTT. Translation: CASSPTTSTDTQYF.

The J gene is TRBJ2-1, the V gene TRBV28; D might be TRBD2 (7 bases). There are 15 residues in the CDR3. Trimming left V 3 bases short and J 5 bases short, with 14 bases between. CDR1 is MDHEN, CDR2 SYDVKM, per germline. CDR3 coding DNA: TGTGCCAGCAGTTTGTCGCGGGGGCGCGACAATGAGCAGTTCTTC. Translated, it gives CASSLSRGRDNEQFF.

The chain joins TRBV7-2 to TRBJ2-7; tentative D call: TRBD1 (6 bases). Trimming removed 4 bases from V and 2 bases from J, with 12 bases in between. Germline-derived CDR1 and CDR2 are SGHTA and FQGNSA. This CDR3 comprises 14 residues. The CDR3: CASSSTRGPYEQYF. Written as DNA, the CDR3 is TGTGCCAGCAGCTCGACCAGGGGACCCTACGAGCAGTACTTC. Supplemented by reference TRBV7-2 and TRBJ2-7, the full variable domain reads GAGVSQSPSNKVTEKGKDVELRCDPISGHTALYWYRQSLGQGLEFLIYFQGNSAPDKSGLPSDRFSAERTGGSVSTLTIQRTQQEDSAVYLCASSSTRGPYEQYFGPGTRLTVT.